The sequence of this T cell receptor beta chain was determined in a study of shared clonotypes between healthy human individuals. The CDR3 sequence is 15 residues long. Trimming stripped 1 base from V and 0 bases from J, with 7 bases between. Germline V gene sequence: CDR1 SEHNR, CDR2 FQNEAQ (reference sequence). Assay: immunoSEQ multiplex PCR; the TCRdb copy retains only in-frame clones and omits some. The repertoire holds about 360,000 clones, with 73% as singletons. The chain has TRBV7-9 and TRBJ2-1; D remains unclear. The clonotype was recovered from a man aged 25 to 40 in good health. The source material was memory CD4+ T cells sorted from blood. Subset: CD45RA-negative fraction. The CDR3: CASSLEEFSYNEQFF. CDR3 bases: TGTGCCAGCAGCTTAGAGGAGTTCTCCTACAATGAGCAGTTCTTC.